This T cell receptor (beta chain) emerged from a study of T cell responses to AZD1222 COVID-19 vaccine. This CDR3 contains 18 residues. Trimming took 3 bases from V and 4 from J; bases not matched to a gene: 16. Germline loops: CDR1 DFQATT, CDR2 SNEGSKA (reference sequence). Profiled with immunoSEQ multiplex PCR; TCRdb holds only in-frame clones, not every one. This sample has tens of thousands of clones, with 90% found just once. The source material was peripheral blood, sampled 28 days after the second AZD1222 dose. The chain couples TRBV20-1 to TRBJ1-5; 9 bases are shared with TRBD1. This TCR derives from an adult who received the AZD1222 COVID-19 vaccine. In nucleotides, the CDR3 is TGCAGTGCTAGTCCCCCCGGGACAGGGCCTCTACGAAATCAGCCCCAGCATTTT. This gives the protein CSASPPGTGPLRNQPQHF.